This section outlines one TCR beta chain sequence together with its context. What it binds is unknown. This sample was taken from a study of T cells in localized non-small cell lung cancer. Germline loops: CDR1 SNHLY, CDR2 FYNNEI. The CDR3 loop spans 14 amino acids. Trimming removed 5 bases at V and 2 bases at J, with 10 bases between. Study results and limitations: Compared with tumor, uninvolved adjacent lung displayed greater T cell clonality, ranking highest overall. Blood T cell density predicted longer survival; adjacent-lung clonality, shorter. Adjacent lung held a median 57 of the top 100 tumor clones. Without multi-region sequencing, intratumor heterogeneity could not be excluded.

Profiled with immunoSEQ multiplex PCR; TCRdb holds only in-frame clones, not every one. The sample lists about 19,000 clones; around 81% were seen once. The sequence was collected from a female donor of 60 years or more with stage I lung adenocarcinoma. Sequencing was performed on peripheral blood, taken before any cancer treatment. V and J are TRBV2 and TRBJ1-5; TRBD1 might be the D (6 bases). The CDR3 sequence is CASSTRTGNQPQHF. The DNA for the CDR3 is TGTGCCAGCAGTACCCGGACAGGCAATCAGCCCCAGCATTTT.